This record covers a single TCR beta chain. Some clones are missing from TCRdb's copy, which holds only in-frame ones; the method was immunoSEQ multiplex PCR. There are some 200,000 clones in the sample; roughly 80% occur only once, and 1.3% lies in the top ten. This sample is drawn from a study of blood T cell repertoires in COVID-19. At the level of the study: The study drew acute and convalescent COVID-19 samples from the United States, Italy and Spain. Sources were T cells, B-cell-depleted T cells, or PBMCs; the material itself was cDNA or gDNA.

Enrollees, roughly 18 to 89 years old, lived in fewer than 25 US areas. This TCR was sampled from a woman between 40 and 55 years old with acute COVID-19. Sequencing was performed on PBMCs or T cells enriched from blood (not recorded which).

The CDR3 here is CASRGGGAQETQYF. Here the CDR3 DNA reads TGTGCCAGCAGAGGCGGGGGGGCTCAAGAGACCCAGTACTTC. The V gene is TRBV6-1, the J gene TRBJ2-5, with 9 bases matching TRBD2. Germline CDR1 is MNHNS and CDR2 is SASEGT. The CDR3 sequence is 14 residues long. V shed 6 bases and J 2 bases; nucleotides not matched to a gene: 4.